This T cell receptor (beta chain) was found in a study of blood T cell repertoires in COVID-19. Study context: Sites across the United States, Italy and Spain contributed samples from acute and convalescent COVID-19. In each case, the material was cDNA or gDNA derived from T cells, B-cell-depleted T cells, or PBMCs.

Per germline, CDR1 GTSNPN and CDR2 SVGIG (reference sequence). The length of the CDR3 is 16 residues. The V gene end was trimmed by 3 bases and the J gene end by 4 bases; junction bases not matched to a gene: 11. In the authors' methods: Estimated nucleated cell counts came from reference gene primer amplification. TCRdb's table, derived via immunoSEQ multiplex PCR, lists solely in-frame clones and lacks some. V and J calls and clone size are as listed in that table; D and trimming were resolved from the DNA. The sample comprises tens of thousands of clones, 86% of which are singletons, and approximately 14% rests with the top ten.

The J gene is TRBJ2-2, the V gene TRBV30; TRBD1 aligns across 7 bases. The sequence derives from a human donor in a cohort sampled during active COVID-19. The sample taken for sequencing was peripheral blood. CDR3 bases: TGTGCCTGGAGCCGGCACCCGGACAGGATCACCGGGGAGCTGTTTTTT. Its protein is CAWSRHPDRITGELFF.